This TCR beta chain was observed in a study of OX40 agonist ivuxolimab in advanced cancers. With respect to the entire study: Ivuxolimab was an agonistic, fully human IgG2 monoclonal antibody directed against OX40 (CD134), a costimulatory receptor. Intravenous ivuxolimab was administered to patients every 2 weeks at six dose levels: 0.01, 0.1, 0.3, 1.5, 3 and 10 mg/kg. Of the approximately 50 dose-escalation patients, hepatocellular carcinoma was present in approximately 20, melanoma in around 15, renal cell carcinoma in 9 and head and neck cancer in 9. In the dose-escalation cohort, roughly 80% of patients were male, and the mean age was approximately 60 years, with a range of roughly 20 to 85. Patients were allowed to have had prior anti-PD-1, anti-PD-L1 or anti-CTLA-4 therapy, and 40% to 45% of the dose-escalation patients had been treated with checkpoint inhibitors. Partial responses occurred in three dose-escalation patients: two with cutaneous melanoma and one with hepatocellular carcinoma. The purpose of peripheral TCRbeta sequencing was to test whether ivuxolimab changed TCR sequence diversity and led to clonal T-cell expansion. The monotherapy dose-escalation portion (N ≈ 52 patients) of the phase I ivuxolimab trial is reported in the paper. The study at large found these results: At doses of 0.1 to 3.0 mg/kg, clonal expansion of both CD4+ and CD8+ blood T cells was observed from baseline to week 6. Low levels of normalized T-cell clonal expansion were also seen in some patients who did not respond. Partial responders in the 0.1-3.0 mg/kg groups had among the lowest normalized peripheral clonal expansion, especially among CD8+ T cells. After ivuxolimab, more expanded clones were found on average in CD8+ T cells than in CD4+ T cells. The antigen specificity of the peripheral T cells that underwent clonal expansion was not determined.

On this clone: This receptor's antigen is unknown. Qualities for individual bases were not recorded, and no much larger clone is one base off.

Genomic DNA was extracted from sorted cells for sequencing of the TCRbeta CDR3 region. TCRbeta CDR3 regions were sequenced using the immunoSEQ Assay. The table comes from immuneACCESS by way of TCRdb, which keeps in-frame sequences with V and J called. Part of the clones is missing from these tables; in studies checked, under half for an unresolved V gene and the rest for unknown reasons. In this sample the table shows 55,000 to 80,000 clones, more than 70% of which occur a single time. Of the sample, approximately 0.27% is held by the ten largest clones. Patients with a history of autoimmune disease or receiving systemic immunosuppression were excluded from the trial. Peripheral blood for TCR sequencing was collected from all dose cohorts at baseline, on cycle 4 day 1, and on cycle 7 day 1. Samples were obtained from an open-label, multicenter, first-in-human phase I dose-escalation trial of ivuxolimab. Adults with locally advanced or metastatic head and neck squamous cell, hepatocellular, melanoma or renal cell carcinoma were enrolled in the trial. Before TCR sequencing, CD4+ T cells and CD8+ T cells were sorted from peripheral blood as separate populations.

V lost 0 bases and J lost 5 bases, and the count of bases not matched to a germline gene is 6. According to the germline V gene, CDR1 reads SGHDN and CDR2 reads FVKESK. Taken from cysteine to phenylalanine, the CDR3 has 15 residues. This entry keeps only the CDR3 DNA: 45 bases, framed from base 1. Recombination connected TRBV14 to TRBJ1-2; 7 central nucleotides agree with TRBD1. This material consisted of CD4+ or CD8+ T cells sorted from blood, taken in a trial of the OX40 agonist ivuxolimab. This receptor was obtained from an adult with an advanced solid tumor such as melanoma, head and neck, liver or kidney cancer. This receptor has the CDR3 CASSQETGAVYGYTF. The nucleotide sequence reads as follows: TGTGCCAGCAGCCAAGAAACAGGGGCGGTTTATGGCTACACCTTC.